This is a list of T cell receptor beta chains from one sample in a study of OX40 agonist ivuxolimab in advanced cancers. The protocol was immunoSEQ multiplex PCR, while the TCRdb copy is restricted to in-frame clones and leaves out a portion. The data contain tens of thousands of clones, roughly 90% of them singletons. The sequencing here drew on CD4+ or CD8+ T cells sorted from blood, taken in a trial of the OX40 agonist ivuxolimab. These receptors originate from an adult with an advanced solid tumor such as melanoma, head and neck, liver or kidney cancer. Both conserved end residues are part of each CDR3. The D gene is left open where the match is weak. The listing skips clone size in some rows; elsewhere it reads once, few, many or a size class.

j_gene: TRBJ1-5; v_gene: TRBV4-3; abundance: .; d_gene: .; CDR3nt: TGCGCCAGCAGCCAAGATCGGAGTAGCAATCAGCCCCAGCATTTT; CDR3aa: CASSQDRSSNQPQHF
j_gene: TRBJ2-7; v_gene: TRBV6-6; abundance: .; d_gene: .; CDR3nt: TGTGCCAGCAGCCCCGGGGCCAACGAGCAGTACTTC; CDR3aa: CASSPGANEQYF
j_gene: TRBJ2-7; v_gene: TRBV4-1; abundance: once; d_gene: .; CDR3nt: TGCGCCAGCAGCCAAGTAGACCGGCCCTCCTACGAGCAGTACTTC; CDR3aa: CASSQVDRPSYEQYF
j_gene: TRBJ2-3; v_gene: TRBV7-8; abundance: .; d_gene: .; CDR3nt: TGTGCCAGCAGCTTGGGACTTTTCAGCACAGATACGCAGTATTTT; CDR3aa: CASSLGLFSTDTQYF
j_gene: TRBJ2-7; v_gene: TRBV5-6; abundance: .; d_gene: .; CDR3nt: TGTGCCAGCAGCTTATTAGCGGATGAGCAGTACTTC; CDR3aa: CASSLLADEQYF
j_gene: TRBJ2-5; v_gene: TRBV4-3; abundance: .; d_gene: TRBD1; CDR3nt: TGCGCCAGCAGCCAAGATGCCGGGACAGAAGAGACCCAGTACTTC; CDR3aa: CASSQDAGTEETQYF
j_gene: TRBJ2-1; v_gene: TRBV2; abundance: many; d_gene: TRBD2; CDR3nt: TGTGCCAGCATCATGGGACTAGCGGGAGGTTTAAATGAGCAGTTCTTC; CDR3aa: CASIMGLAGGLNEQFF
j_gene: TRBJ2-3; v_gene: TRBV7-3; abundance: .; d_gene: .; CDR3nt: TGTGCCAGCAGCTCAGCTCTAGCAGGCACAGATACGCAGTATTTT; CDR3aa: CASSSALAGTDTQYF
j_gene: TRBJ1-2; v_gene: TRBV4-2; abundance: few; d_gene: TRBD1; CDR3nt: TGTGCCAGCAGCCGGGACAGGGCATCTAACTATGGCTACACCTTC; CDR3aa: CASSRDRASNYGYTF
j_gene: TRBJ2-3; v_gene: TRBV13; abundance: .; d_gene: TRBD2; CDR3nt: TGTGCCAGCAGCTTAAGGGCGGGGGGGAACACAGATACGCAGTATTTT; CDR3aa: CASSLRAGGNTDTQYF
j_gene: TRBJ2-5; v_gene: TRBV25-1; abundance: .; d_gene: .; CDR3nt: TGTGCCAGCAACCTTGGGCAAGAGACCCAGTACTTC; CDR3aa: CASNLGQETQYF
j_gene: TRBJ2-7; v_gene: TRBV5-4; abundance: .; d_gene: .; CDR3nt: TGTGCCAGCAGCTTACGCCACAGAGACTACGAGCAGTACTTC; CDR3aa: CASSLRHRDYEQYF
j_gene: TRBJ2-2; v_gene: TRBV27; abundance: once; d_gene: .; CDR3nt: TGTGCCAGCTTCAGATTTTCCGCGAACACCGGGGAGCTGTTTTTT; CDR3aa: CASFRFSANTGELFF
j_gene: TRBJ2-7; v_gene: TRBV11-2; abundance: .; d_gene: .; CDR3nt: TGTGCCAGCAGCGGGGGTACCTACGAGCAGTACTTC; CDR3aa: CASSGGTYEQYF
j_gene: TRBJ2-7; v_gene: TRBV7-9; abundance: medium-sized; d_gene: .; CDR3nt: TGTGCCAGCAGCTCCGGTGGGAACGGTTACGAGCAGTACTTC; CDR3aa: CASSSGGNGYEQYF
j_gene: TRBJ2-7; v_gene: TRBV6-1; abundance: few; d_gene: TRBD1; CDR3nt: TGTGCCAGCAGCGTTAACAGGGGAACTGGCGAGCAGTACTTC; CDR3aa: CASSVNRGTGEQYF
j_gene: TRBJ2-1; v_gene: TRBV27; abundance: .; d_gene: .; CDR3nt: TGTGCCAGCAGTTTCGGGGGCGGGAGCTACAATGAGCAGTTCTTC; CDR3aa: CASSFGGGSYNEQFF
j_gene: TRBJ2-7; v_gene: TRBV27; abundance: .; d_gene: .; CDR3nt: TGTGCCAGCACCCTAAGGTGGAACCCTAAACCGTACGAGCAGTACTTC; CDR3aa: CASTLRWNPKPYEQYF
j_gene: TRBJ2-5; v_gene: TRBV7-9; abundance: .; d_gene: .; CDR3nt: TGTGCCAGCAACCTGGGGGGCAGGGAGACCCAGTACTTC; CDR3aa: CASNLGGRETQYF
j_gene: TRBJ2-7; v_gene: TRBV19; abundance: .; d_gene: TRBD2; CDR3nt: TGTGCCAGTAGTATAGGGATCGGGGCTAGCGGGCCGTACGAGCAGTACTTC; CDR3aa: CASSIGIGASGPYEQYF